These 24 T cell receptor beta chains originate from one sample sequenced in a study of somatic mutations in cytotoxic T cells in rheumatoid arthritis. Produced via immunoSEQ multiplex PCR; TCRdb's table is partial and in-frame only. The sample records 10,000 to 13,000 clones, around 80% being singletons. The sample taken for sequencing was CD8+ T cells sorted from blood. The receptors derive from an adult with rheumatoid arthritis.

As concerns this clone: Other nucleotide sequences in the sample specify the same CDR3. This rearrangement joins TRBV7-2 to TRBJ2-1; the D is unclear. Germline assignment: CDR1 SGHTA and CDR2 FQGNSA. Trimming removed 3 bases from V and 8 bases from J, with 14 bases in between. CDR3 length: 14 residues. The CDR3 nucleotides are TGTGCCAGCAGCTTGGACGGACCGCTGGATGAGCAGTTCTTC. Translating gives CASSLDGPLDEQFF.

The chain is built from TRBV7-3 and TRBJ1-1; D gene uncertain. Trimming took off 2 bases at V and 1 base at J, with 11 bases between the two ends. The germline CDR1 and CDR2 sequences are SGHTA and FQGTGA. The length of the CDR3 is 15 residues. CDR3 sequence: CASSLLRRENTEAFF. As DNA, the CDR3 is TGTGCCAGCAGCTTATTAAGAAGGGAGAACACTGAAGCTTTCTTT. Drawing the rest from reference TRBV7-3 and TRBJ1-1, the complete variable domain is GAGVSQTPSNKVTEKGKYVELRCDPISGHTALYWYRQSLGQGPEFLIYFQGTGAADDSGLPNDRFFAVRPEGSVSTLKIQRTERGDSAVYLCASSLLRRENTEAFFGQGTRLTVV.

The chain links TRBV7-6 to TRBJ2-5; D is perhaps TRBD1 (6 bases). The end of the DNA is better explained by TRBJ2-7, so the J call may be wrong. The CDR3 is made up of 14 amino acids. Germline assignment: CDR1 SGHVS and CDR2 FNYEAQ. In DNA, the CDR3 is TGTGCCAGCAGCCGACAGGAAAGCTCCTACGAGCAGTACTTC. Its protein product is CASSRQESSYEQYF.

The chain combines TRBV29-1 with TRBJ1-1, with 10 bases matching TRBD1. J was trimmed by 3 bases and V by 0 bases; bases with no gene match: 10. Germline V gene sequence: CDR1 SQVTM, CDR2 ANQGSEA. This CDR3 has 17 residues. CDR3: CSVEEDKGGTGDTEAFF. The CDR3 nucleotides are TGCAGCGTTGAAGAAGATAAGGGGGGGACAGGGGACACTGAAGCTTTCTTT.

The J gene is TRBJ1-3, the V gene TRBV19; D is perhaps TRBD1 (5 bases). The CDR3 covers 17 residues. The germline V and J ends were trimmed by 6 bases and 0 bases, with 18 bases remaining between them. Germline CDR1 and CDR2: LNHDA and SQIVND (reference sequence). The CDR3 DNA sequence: TGTGCCAGTAGGCTAATGACAGATCACGACTCTGGAAACACCATATATTTT. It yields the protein CASRLMTDHDSGNTIYF.

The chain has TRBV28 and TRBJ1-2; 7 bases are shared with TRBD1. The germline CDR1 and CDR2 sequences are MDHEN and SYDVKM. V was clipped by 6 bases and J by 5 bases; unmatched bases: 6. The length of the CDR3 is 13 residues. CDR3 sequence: CASRTTGEYGYTF. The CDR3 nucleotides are TGTGCCAGCAGGACAACAGGGGAGTATGGCTACACCTTC.

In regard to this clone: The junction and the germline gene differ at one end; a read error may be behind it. CDR3 coding DNA: TGTGCCAGTAGTATCCTAGCGGGAGTCTCCAACGAGCAGTACTTC. This encodes CASSILAGVSNEQYF. The genes are TRBV19 and TRBJ2-7; TRBD2 matches at 10 bases. The CDR3 is made up of 15 amino acids. CDR1 and CDR2 from the germline V gene are LNHDA and SQIVND (reference sequence).

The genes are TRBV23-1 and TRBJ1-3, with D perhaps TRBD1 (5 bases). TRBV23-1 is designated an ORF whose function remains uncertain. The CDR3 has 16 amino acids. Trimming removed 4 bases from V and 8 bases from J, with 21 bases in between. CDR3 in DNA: TGCGCCAGCAGTCTAACGGCAGGGACTGTTTTTGACACCATATATTTT. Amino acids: CASSLTAGTVFDTIYF.

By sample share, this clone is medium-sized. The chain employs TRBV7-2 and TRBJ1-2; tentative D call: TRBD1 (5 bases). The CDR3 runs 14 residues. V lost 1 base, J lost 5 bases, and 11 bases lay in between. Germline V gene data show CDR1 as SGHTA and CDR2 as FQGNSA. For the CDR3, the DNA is TGTGCCAGCAGCTTAGGGGGCAGCCCTTATGGCTACACCTTC. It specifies CASSLGGSPYGYTF.

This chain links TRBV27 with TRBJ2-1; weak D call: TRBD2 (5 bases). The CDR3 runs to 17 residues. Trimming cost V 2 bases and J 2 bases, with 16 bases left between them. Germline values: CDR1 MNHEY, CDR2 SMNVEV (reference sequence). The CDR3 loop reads CASSLLSTAGAYNEQFF. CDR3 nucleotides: TGTGCCAGCAGTTTACTCTCAACGGCGGGCGCCTACAATGAGCAGTTCTTC.

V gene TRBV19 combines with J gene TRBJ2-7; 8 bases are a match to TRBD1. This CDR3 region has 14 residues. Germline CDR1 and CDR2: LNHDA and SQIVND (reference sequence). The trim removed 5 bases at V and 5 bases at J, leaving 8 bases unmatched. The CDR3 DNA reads TGTGCCAGTAGTCATGGGACAGGCTTCAACGAGCAGTACTTC. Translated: CASSHGTGFNEQYF.

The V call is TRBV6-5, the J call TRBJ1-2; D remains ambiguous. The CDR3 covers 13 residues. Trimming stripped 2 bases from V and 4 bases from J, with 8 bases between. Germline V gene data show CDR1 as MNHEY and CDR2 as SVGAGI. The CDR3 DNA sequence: TGTGCCAGCAGTTACCGGGGAGTCTATGGCTACACCTTC. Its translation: CASSYRGVYGYTF.

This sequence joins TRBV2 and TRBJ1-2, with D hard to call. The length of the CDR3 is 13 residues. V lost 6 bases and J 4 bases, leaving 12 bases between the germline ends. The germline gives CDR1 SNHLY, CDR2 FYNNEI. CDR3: CASREPEPYGYTF. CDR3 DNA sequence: TGTGCCAGCAGGGAACCGGAACCCTATGGCTACACCTTC.

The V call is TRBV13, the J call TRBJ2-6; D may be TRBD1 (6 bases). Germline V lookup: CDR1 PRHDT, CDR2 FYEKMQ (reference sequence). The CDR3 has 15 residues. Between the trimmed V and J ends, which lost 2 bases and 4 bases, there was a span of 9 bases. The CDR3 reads CASSLTGSGANVLTF. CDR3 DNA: TGTGCCAGCAGCTTAACAGGGTCAGGGGCCAACGTCCTGACTTTC.

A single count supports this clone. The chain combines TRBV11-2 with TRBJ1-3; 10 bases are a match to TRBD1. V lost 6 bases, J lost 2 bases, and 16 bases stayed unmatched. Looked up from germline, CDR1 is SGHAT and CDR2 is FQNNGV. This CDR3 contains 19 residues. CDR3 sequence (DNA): TGTGCCAGCAGTCCGGAAGGCGGGACAGGGGCCCTTCCTGGAAACACCATATATTTT. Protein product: CASSPEGGTGALPGNTIYF.

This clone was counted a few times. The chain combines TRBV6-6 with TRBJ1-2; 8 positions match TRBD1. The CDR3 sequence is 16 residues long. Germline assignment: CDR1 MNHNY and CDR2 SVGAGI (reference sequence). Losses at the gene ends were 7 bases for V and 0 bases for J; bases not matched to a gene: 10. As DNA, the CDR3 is TGTGCCAGCACTCCCCTCGGGACAGGATCTAACTATGGCTACACCTTC. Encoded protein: CASTPLGTGSNYGYTF.

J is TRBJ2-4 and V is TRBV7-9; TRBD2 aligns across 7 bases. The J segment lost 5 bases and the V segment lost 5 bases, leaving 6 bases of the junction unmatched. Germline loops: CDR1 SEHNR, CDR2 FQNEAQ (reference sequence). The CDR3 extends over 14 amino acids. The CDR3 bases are TGTGCCAGCAGCAGGGACTACCGGGAAAACATTCAGTACTTC. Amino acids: CASSRDYRENIQYF.

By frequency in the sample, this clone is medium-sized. This CDR3 reads CSVGPRVGYGYTF. CDR3 in DNA: TGCAGCGTCGGGCCCAGGGTAGGCTATGGCTACACCTTC. This chain uses TRBV29-1 with TRBJ1-2; a weak D match, TRBD1 (5 bases). V was clipped by 6 bases and J by 4 bases, with 15 bases between them. Germline V gene lookup returns CDR1 SQVTM and CDR2 ANQGSEA. The CDR3 runs to 13 residues.

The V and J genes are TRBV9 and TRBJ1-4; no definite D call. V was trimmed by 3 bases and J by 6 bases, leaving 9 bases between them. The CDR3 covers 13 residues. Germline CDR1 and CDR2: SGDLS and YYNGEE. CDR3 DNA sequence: TGTGCCAGCAGCGCCGGAGGTGATGAAAAACTGTTTTTT. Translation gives CASSAGGDEKLFF.

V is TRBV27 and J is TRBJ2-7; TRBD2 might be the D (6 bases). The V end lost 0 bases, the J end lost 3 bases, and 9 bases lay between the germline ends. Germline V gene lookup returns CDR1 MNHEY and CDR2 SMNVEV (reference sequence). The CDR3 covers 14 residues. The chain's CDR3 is CASSLSGGNYEQYF. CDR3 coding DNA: TGTGCCAGCAGTTTATCTGGCGGGAACTACGAGCAGTACTTC.

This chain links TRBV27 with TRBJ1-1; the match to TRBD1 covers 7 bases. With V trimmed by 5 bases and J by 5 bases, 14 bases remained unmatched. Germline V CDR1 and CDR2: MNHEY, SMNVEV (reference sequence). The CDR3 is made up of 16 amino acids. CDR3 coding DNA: TGTGCCAGCAGTCTACGCGGACTTACAGGGGAAACTGAAGCTTTCTTT. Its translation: CASSLRGLTGETEAFF.

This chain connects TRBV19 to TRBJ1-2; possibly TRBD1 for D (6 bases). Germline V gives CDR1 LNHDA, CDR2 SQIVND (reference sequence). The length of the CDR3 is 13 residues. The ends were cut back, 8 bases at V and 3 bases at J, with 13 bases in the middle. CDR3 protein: CASEGVHDYGYTF. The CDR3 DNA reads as TGTGCCAGTGAGGGGGTGCATGACTATGGCTACACCTTC.

Here the CDR3 reads CASSRLKSSYEQYF. DNA of the CDR3: TGCGCCAGCAGCCGTTTAAAAAGCTCCTACGAGCAGTACTTC. The gene calls are TRBV4-1 and TRBJ2-5; D remains unclear. Gene TRBJ2-7 matches the end of the DNA better, so the J call may be wrong. CDR1 is MGHRA and CDR2 is YSYEKL in the germline V gene. This CDR3 region has 14 residues.

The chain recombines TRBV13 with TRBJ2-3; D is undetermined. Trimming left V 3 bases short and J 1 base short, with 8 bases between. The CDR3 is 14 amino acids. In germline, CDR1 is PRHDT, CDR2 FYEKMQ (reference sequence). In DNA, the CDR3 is TGTGCCAGCAGCTTTTCGTCCGGCACAGATACGCAGTATTTT. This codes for CASSFSSGTDTQYF.